The 10 T cell receptor beta chains in this list originate from one sample, sequenced in a study of CD8+ T cells in alopecia areata. Investigators isolated RNA and reverse transcribed it into cDNA to act as the sequencing template. Measured with immunoSEQ multiplex PCR; TCRdb has only the in-frame clones, and not every one. Recorded here are approximately 110,000 clones, none singletons. The sample comprised lesional skin. Source of these receptors: a C3H/HeJ mouse with alopecia areata. MHC haplotype here: H2-k.

About this clone itself: Genes and germline are mouse. Coverage ceases 4 residues before the CDR3 finishes, and the germline J gene fills in the end. V is TRBV1 and J is TRBJ2-3, with D maybe TRBD2 (7 bases). V gave up 4 bases and J gave up 2 bases, with 10 bases separating them. CDR1 is NSQYPW and CDR2 is LRSPGD in the germline V gene (reference sequence). The CDR3 totals 14 residues. Here the CDR3 reads CTCSGGALAETLYF. The CDR3 bases that were read are TGCACCTGCAGTGGGGGGGCGCTTGCAGAA.

Turning to this clone: The gene names here belong to mouse. The CDR3: CASSVDWGYEQYF. Incomplete CDR3 DNA: TGTGCCAGCAGCGTGGACTGGGGGTAT. V and J are TRBV13-1 and TRBJ2-7; 10 nucleotides line up with TRBD2. The missing CDR3 end, 4 residues past where the read stops, is filled in from the germline J gene. The CDR3 totals 13 residues. The germline CDR1 and CDR2 sequences are NSHNY and SYGAGN.

This clone was counted a few times. Mouse names are used for the genes. The read terminates 4 residues ahead of where the CDR3 ends, so the germline J gene completes it. The chain recombines TRBV14 with TRBJ2-1, with 7 bases fitting TRBD1. Germline V CDR1 and CDR2: SGHDT, FRDEAV. CDR3 length equals 14 residues. Partial CDR3 DNA: TGTGCCAGCAGCCTCCCGGGACAGAGGGCT. This translates into CASSLPGQRA. The entire CDR3 reads CASSLPGQRAEQFF.

Ten or more counts support this clone. Gene and germline names: mouse. The sequence runs out 4 residues before the end of the CDR3; the remainder is reconstructed from the germline J gene. The V and J genes are TRBV13-3 and TRBJ2-1; 10 bases fit TRBD2. This CDR3 contains 15 residues. Germline loops: CDR1 NNHDY, CDR2 SYVADS. The ends lost 4 bases at V and 2 bases at J; junction bases unmatched: 3. Partial CDR3 DNA: TGTGCCAGCAGTTGGACTGGGGGCTACTATGCT. This codes for CASSWTGGYYA. The CDR3 reads in full as CASSWTGGYYAEQFF.

Remarks on this clone: Genes and germline are mouse. The read terminates 4 residues before the CDR3 end, so the remaining end is supplied by the germline J gene. The rearrangement uses TRBV1 and TRBJ2-5; 8 bases map to TRBD1. The CDR3 sequence is 15 residues long. Germline V lookup: CDR1 NSQYPW, CDR2 LRSPGD (reference sequence). The V gene end was trimmed by 6 bases and the J gene end by 0 bases; junction bases not matched to a gene: 5. CDR3 DNA (partial): TGCACCTGCAGGCTCAGGGGGCTTAACCAAGAC. This translates into CTCRLRGLNQD. The whole CDR3 sequence is CTCRLRGLNQDTQYF.

Only a few counts were recorded for this clone. The genes and germline here are from mouse. The read ends 4 residues early relative to the CDR3; the germline J gene fills the gap. The J gene is TRBJ1-1, the V gene TRBV13-2; tentative D call: TRBD1 (5 bases). This CDR3 has 15 residues. Looked up from germline, CDR1 is NNHNN and CDR2 is SYGAGS (reference sequence). CDR3 amino acids: CASGDAQDWGGEVFF. The part of the CDR3 DNA that was read is TGTGCCAGCGGTGATGCCCAGGACTGGGGGGGA.

In regard to this clone: The gene symbols are mouse symbols. The read terminates 4 residues ahead of where the CDR3 ends, so the germline J gene completes it. The gene calls are TRBV13-3 and TRBJ1-1; 9 nucleotides align to TRBD1. Germline values: CDR1 NNHDY, CDR2 SYVADS. Unmatched junction bases numbered 4, after V lost 4 bases and J lost 0 bases. CDR3 length equals 15 residues. The CDR3 DNA, read in part, is TGTGCCAGCAGTCCCTGGGACAGGGAGAACACA. Translated, it gives CASSPWDRENT. The whole CDR3 reads CASSPWDRENTEVFF.

This clone was picked up a small number of times. Gene names follow the mouse nomenclature. The DNA ends 4 residues before the CDR3 does, and the rest of the CDR3 is filled in from the germline J gene. This chain joins TRBV13-3 and TRBJ2-3; D is perhaps TRBD2 (5 bases). V gave up 2 bases and J gave up 1 base, with 11 bases separating them. The CDR3 runs 15 residues. The V gene's germline CDR1 is NNHDY and CDR2 SYVADS. This chain's CDR3 is CASSDWEGGAETLYF. CDR3 DNA (partial): TGTGCCAGCAGTGACTGGGAGGGAGGTGCAGAA.

Note on this clone: Genes and germline are mouse. Read sequence stops 4 residues before the CDR3 end, and the germline J gene provides the missing end. V and J are TRBV13-3 and TRBJ2-1; 11 positions match TRBD2. This CDR3 is built from 14 residues. The germline V gene encodes CDR1 NNHDY and CDR2 SYVADS. The ends lost 7 bases at V and 5 bases at J; junction bases unmatched: 5. The CDR3 bases that were read are TGTGCCAGCTTCCCGGGACTGGGGGATGCT. Translated, it gives CASFPGLGDA. The full-length CDR3 reads as CASFPGLGDAEQFF.

This clone was observed a few times. The listed genes are named as in mouse. The DNA ends 4 residues before the CDR3 does, and the rest of the CDR3 is filled in from the germline J gene. The V call is TRBV13-3, the J call TRBJ1-1; tentatively, D is TRBD1 (6 bases). Trimming stripped 1 base from V and 4 bases from J, with 14 bases between. The CDR3 loop spans 15 amino acids. CDR1 NNHDY and CDR2 SYVADS come from the germline V gene. The CDR3 spells CASSDLYRERTEVFF. The sequenced CDR3 bases are TGTGCCAGCAGTGATCTCTACAGGGAGCGCACA.